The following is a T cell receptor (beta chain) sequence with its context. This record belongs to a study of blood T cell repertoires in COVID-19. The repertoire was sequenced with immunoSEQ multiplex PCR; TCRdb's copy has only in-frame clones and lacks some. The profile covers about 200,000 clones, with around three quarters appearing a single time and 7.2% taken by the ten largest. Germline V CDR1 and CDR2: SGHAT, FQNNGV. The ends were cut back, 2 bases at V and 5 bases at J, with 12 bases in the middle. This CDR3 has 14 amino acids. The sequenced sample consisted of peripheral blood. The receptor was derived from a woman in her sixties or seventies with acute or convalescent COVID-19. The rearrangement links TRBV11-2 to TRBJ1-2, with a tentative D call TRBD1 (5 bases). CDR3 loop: CASSLQGTRYGYTF. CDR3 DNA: TGTGCCAGCAGCTTACAGGGAACTCGGTATGGCTACACCTTC. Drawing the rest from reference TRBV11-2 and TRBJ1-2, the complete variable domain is EAGVAQSPRYKIIEKRQSVAFWCNPISGHATLYWYQQILGQGPKLLIQFQNNGVVDDSQLPKDRFSAERLKGVDSTLKIQPAKLEDSAVYLCASSLQGTRYGYTFGSGTRLTVV.